This T cell receptor (beta chain) comes out of a study of cytomegalovirus exposure and HLA in healthy donors. Study observations and caveats: Certain indistinguishable V segments, among them TRBV6-2 and TRBV6-3, were excluded. There were reportedly fewer N-insertions in an Asian-associated ancestry cluster than the approximately 670-donor mean, in a later analysis.

This clone turned up a few times. Its matching antigen is unknown. Primers: 60 Vbeta forward and 13 Jbeta reverse. Profiling relied on immunoSEQ multiplex PCR, and the TCRdb table lists in-frame clones only, not all of them. The repertoire has 150,000 or so clones, 70% to 85% of them found once; the top ten carry 1.5% to 2%. Germline CDR1 and CDR2: SGDLS and YYNGEE. The CDR3 extends over 13 amino acids. V is TRBV9 and J is TRBJ2-5, with D perhaps TRBD1 (6 bases). The closer fit of TRBJ2-7 to the DNA end suggests the J call may be wrong. Sequencing was performed on PBMCs. The sequence was obtained from a woman in her 30s in good health and CMV-seronegative. CDR3 amino acids: CASSVQQGYEQYF. The CDR3 bases are TGTGCCAGCAGCGTCCAACAGGGCTACGAGCAGTACTTC.